This T cell receptor (beta chain) was sequenced during a study of blood T cell repertoires in COVID-19. Looking at the study overall: Sites across the United States, Italy and Spain contributed samples from acute and convalescent COVID-19. Sources were T cells, B-cell-depleted T cells, or PBMCs; the material itself was cDNA or gDNA.

Seattle researchers signed up patients amid active infection and tracked them longitudinally. Per germline, CDR1 KGHSH and CDR2 LQKENI. The length of the CDR3 is 16 residues. The trim removed 6 bases at V and 0 bases at J, leaving 6 bases unmatched. Sequencing was performed with immunoSEQ multiplex PCR; in TCRdb, only in-frame clones are kept and a portion is missing. The sample holds over 150,000 clones, about 85% seen once. This clone was found a few times. V and J are TRBV18 and TRBJ2-3, with TRBD2 matching over 10 bases. This TCR was recovered from a woman aged 60-70 years with COVID-19, enrolled during active disease. Specimen: peripheral blood. Here the CDR3 DNA reads TGTGCCAGCTCTAAGGAGACTAGCGGGAGCACAGATACGCAGTATTTT. Its protein is CASSKETSGSTDTQYF. The full variable domain, in which reference TRBV18 and TRBJ2-3 provide the parts outside the CDR3, is NAGVMQNPRHLVRRRGQEARLRCSPMKGHSHVYWYRQLPEEGLKFMVYLQKENIIDESGMPKERFSAEFPKEGPSILRIQQVVRGDSAAYFCASSKETSGSTDTQYFGPGTRLTVL.